The rows below give T cell receptor beta chains drawn from one sample of a study of CD8 T cells in Susac syndrome. One entry per CDR3 protein, called by TCRdb with MiXCR from the immunoSEQ multiplex PCR reads. This sample carries approximately 100,000 distinct CDR3 sequences, 95% to 98% of them seen once, and the ten largest clones take more than 0.095%. Input material: CD4+ T cells from PBMCs. These receptors were taken from a human donor in good health. CDR3s include the opening cysteine and the closing phenylalanine or tryptophan. D genes are given only for firm matches. Not every row has a clone size; where given, it reads once, few, many or a size class.

abundance	v_gene	d_gene	len	j_gene	CDR3aa	CDR3nt
-	TRBV9	-	15	TRBJ2-2	CASSASLQGPGELFF	TGTGCCAGCAGCGCCTCACTTCAGGGTCCCGGGGAGCTGTTTTTT
-	TRBV5-1	-	15	TRBJ2-7	CASSYLGTSPSEQYF	TGCGCCAGCAGCTACCTCGGGACCAGCCCATCCGAGCAGTACTTC
-	TRBV24-1	TRBD2	13	TRBJ2-2	CATGLVGTGELFF	TGTGCCACCGGACTAGTAGGCACCGGGGAGCTGTTTTTT
-	TRBV19	-	19	TRBJ1-5	CASSMVQLVGVGAGQPQHF	TGTGCCAGTAGTATGGTCCAACTTGTCGGGGTTGGTGCAGGACAGCCCCAGCATTTT
-	TRBV7-9	-	17	TRBJ1-1	CASSLSPRGLRNTEAFF	TGTGCCAGCAGCTTATCCCCGCGGGGCCTGAGGAATACTGAAGCTTTCTTT
-	TRBV5-1	-	14	TRBJ2-4	CASSWGDGSGIQYF	TGCGCCAGCAGCTGGGGGGACGGTTCAGGCATTCAGTACTTC
-	TRBV2	TRBD1	14	TRBJ1-1	CASSVTGFSTEAFF	TGTGCCAGCAGTGTGACAGGGTTTAGCACTGAAGCTTTCTTT
-	TRBV5-1	-	13	TRBJ2-5	CASSTGPQETQYF	TGCGCCAGCAGCACAGGGCCACAAGAGACCCAGTACTTC
-	TRBV4-3	-	18	TRBJ2-4	CASSQAPFWLAPEDIQYF	TGCGCCAGCAGCCAAGCTCCATTTTGGCTAGCGCCGGAGGACATTCAGTACTTC
-	TRBV3-1	-	14	TRBJ2-1	CASSLLGLHNEQFF	TGTGCCAGCAGCCTACTGGGACTCCACAATGAGCAGTTCTTC
-	TRBV29-1	-	15	TRBJ1-1	CSAQPRGAMNTEAFF	TGCAGCGCTCAGCCCCGGGGGGCGATGAACACTGAAGCTTTCTTT
-	TRBV3-1	TRBD1	16	TRBJ2-5	CASSQGDRGYQETQYF	TGTGCCAGCAGCCAGGGGGACAGGGGCTATCAAGAGACCCAGTACTTC
-	TRBV9	-	16	TRBJ2-1	CASSGPRMSSYNEQFF	TGTGCCAGCAGCGGCCCTCGGATGAGCTCCTACAATGAGCAGTTCTTC
-	TRBV2	-	15	TRBJ2-4	CASSDQPKIKNIQYF	TGTGCCAGCAGTGACCAACCCAAAATTAAAAACATTCAGTACTTC
-	TRBV12-3/TRBV12-4	TRBD2	14	TRBJ2-7	CASSFIAGAPEQYF	TGTGCCAGCAGTTTTATCGCGGGAGCCCCCGAGCAGTACTTC
-	TRBV6-2/TRBV6-3	TRBD2	14	TRBJ2-3	CASSSRLATDTQYF	TGTGCCAGCAGTTCTCGACTAGCCACAGATACGCAGTATTTT
-	TRBV4-1	TRBD1	15	TRBJ2-1	CASSHSGQGSNEQFF	TGCGCCAGCAGCCATTCCGGACAGGGGAGTAATGAGCAGTTCTTC
-	TRBV5-4	-	14	TRBJ2-2	CASSFTGSVGELFF	TGTGCCAGCAGCTTCACTGGATCGGTCGGGGAGCTGTTTTTT
-	TRBV18	TRBD1	15	TRBJ1-5	CASSPRQGANQPQHF	TGTGCCAGCTCACCTCGACAGGGGGCTAATCAGCCCCAGCATTTT
once	TRBV29-1	TRBD2	14	TRBJ2-1	CSGAPQGIAGEQFF	TGCAGCGGGGCCCCCCAGGGTATAGCGGGAGAGCAGTTCTTC
-	TRBV12-3/TRBV12-4	TRBD1	13	TRBJ2-7	CASSFGTGGEQYF	TGTGCCAGCAGTTTTGGGACAGGGGGCGAGCAGTACTTC
-	TRBV29-1	TRBD1	12	TRBJ2-1	CSVDRGWNEQFF	TGCAGCGTCGACAGGGGGTGGAATGAGCAGTTCTTC
-	TRBV28	TRBD2	14	TRBJ2-7	CASSPGLETYEQYF	TGTGCCAGCAGTCCGGGACTAGAAACCTACGAGCAGTACTTC
-	TRBV4-1	TRBD1	15	TRBJ2-7	CASSHNRGRMDEQYF	TGCGCCAGCAGCCACAACAGGGGGAGGATGGACGAGCAGTACTTC
-	TRBV7-8	TRBD2	16	TRBJ2-7	CASSWGTSGSAYEQYF	TGTGCCAGCAGCTGGGGGACTAGCGGGTCCGCCTACGAGCAGTACTTC
-	TRBV27	-	12	TRBJ2-7	CASSKSFGEQYF	TGTGCCAGCAGCAAGAGCTTCGGAGAGCAGTACTTC
-	TRBV20-1	-	13	TRBJ1-1	CSALGTVNTEAFF	TGCAGTGCCCTTGGGACCGTGAACACTGAAGCTTTCTTT
-	TRBV7-9	-	15	TRBJ1-1	CASSLVVGATEEAFF	TGTGCCAGCAGCTTAGTAGTGGGGGCAACAGAGGAAGCTTTCTTT
-	TRBV7-8	-	13	TRBJ2-7	CASTIDRSYEQYF	TGTGCCAGCACCATCGACAGGAGCTACGAGCAGTACTTC
-	TRBV29-1	TRBD1	13	TRBJ1-5	CSARTGGDQPQHF	TGCAGCGCCAGGACAGGGGGCGATCAGCCCCAGCATTTT
-	TRBV20-1	-	14	TRBJ2-7	CSARDPQRPYEQYF	TGCAGTGCTAGAGACCCCCAACGACCCTACGAGCAGTACTTC
-	TRBV3-1	-	15	TRBJ1-2	CASSQDLGANYGYTF	TGTGCCAGCAGCCAAGATCTGGGGGCGAACTATGGCTACACCTTC
-	TRBV29-1	-	15	TRBJ2-3	CSVPPIASSTDTQYF	TGCAGCGTTCCGCCGATAGCAAGTAGCACAGATACGCAGTATTTT
-	TRBV4-3	-	17	TRBJ1-2	CASSQDTFGAANYGYTF	TGCGCCAGCAGCCAAGATACATTCGGGGCAGCTAACTATGGCTACACCTTC
-	TRBV2	-	11	TRBJ2-3	CASSVFDTQYF	TGTGCCAGCAGCGTCTTCGATACGCAGTATTTT
-	TRBV2	TRBD1	15	TRBJ1-2	CASTDRGLLGYGYTF	TGTGCCAGCACAGACAGGGGGCTATTGGGCTATGGCTACACCTTC